A selection of T cell receptor beta chains follows, all from one sample in a study of OX40 agonist ivuxolimab in advanced cancers. Here immunoSEQ multiplex PCR was the method, and the copy in TCRdb shows in-frame clones only, minus some. The repertoire has 95,000 to 100,000 clones, 85% to 95% of them found once; the top ten carry around 0.25%. The specimen comprised CD4+ or CD8+ T cells sorted from blood, sampled in a trial of the OX40 agonist ivuxolimab. The receptors come from an adult with an advanced solid tumor such as melanoma, head and neck, liver or kidney cancer. Each CDR3 is given with its conserved first and last residue. Each record gives: clone size, V gene, J gene, D gene, CDR3 protein, CDR3 DNA. The D gene is left open where the match is weak. Only some rows state a clone size, as once, few, many or a class for expanded clones.

-	TRBV7-9	TRBJ2-1	TRBD2	CASSPLITSGGTNEQFF	TGTGCCAGCAGCCCGTTAATTACTAGCGGGGGAACCAATGAGCAGTTCTTC
-	TRBV6-5	TRBJ2-3	-	CASSYSSRGDTQYF	TGTGCCAGCAGTTACTCGAGTCGGGGAGATACGCAGTATTTT
-	TRBV7-3	TRBJ2-1	-	CASSSEGTPQFF	TGTGCCAGCAGCTCCGAGGGGACTCCCCAATTCTTC
once	TRBV28	TRBJ2-5	-	CASSLGHQETQYF	TGTGCCAGCAGCCTAGGACATCAAGAGACCCAGTACTTC
once	TRBV10-3	TRBJ2-1	-	CAISDGDRNEQFF	TGTGCCATCAGTGACGGGGACCGGAATGAGCAGTTCTTC
once	TRBV4-3	TRBJ2-1	-	CASSQDRGETRFF	TGCGCCAGCAGCCAAGATAGGGGGGAGACGCGGTTCTTC
-	TRBV4-2	TRBJ1-5	-	CASSQKPQGGGQPQHF	TGTGCCAGCAGCCAAAAACCGCAGGGAGGAGGTCAGCCCCAGCATTTT
-	TRBV2	TRBJ1-5	-	CASSVSGSNQPQHF	TGTGCCAGCAGTGTATCAGGGAGCAATCAGCCCCAGCATTTT
-	TRBV15	TRBJ2-5	-	CATSRGSSQETQYF	TGTGCCACCAGCAGAGGTTCTAGCCAAGAGACCCAGTACTTC
-	TRBV30	TRBJ2-2	-	CAWSVARNTGELFF	TGTGCCTGGAGTGTCGCCCGAAACACCGGGGAGCTGTTTTTT
-	TRBV28	TRBJ1-5	TRBD1	CASTGQGRWQPQHF	TGTGCCAGCACCGGACAGGGTCGGTGGCAGCCCCAGCATTTT
-	TRBV5-5	TRBJ1-2	-	CASSWVEQDGYTF	TGTGCCAGCAGCTGGGTGGAACAGGACGGCTACACCTTC
once	TRBV7-3	TRBJ2-1	-	CASSLGGGGNEQFF	TGTGCCAGCAGCTTAGGTGGAGGCGGCAATGAGCAGTTCTTC
-	TRBV7-3	TRBJ2-3	-	CASSPSASVFTDTQYF	TGTGCCAGCAGCCCCTCGGCTAGCGTTTTCACAGATACGCAGTATTTT
-	TRBV6-1	TRBJ2-1	-	CASSASYRYEQFF	TGTGCCAGCAGTGCGTCGTACAGGTATGAGCAGTTCTTC
-	TRBV7-9	TRBJ1-2	TRBD1	CASSFTGESNGGYTF	TGTGCCAGCAGCTTTACAGGGGAGTCTAATGGAGGCTACACCTTC
-	TRBV6-6	TRBJ1-4	-	CASRLGQAHEKLFF	TGTGCCAGCAGGCTGGGGCAGGCGCATGAAAAACTGTTTTTT
-	TRBV6-5	TRBJ2-5	-	CASSPSRAQETQYF	TGTGCCAGCAGCCCCAGTAGGGCACAAGAGACCCAGTACTTC
-	TRBV5-1	TRBJ1-5	TRBD1	CASSAGSDRDRQPQHF	TGCGCCAGCAGCGCGGGGAGTGACAGGGATCGTCAGCCCCAGCATTTT
-	TRBV30	TRBJ2-7	TRBD2	CAFRLAGGAYEQYF	TGTGCCTTCCGACTAGCGGGGGGAGCCTACGAGCAGTACTTC
-	TRBV2	TRBJ2-1	-	CASREIHNEQFF	TGTGCCAGCAGGGAAATTCACAATGAGCAGTTCTTC
-	TRBV18	TRBJ1-1	-	CASSRDLLGAFF	TGTGCCAGCTCGCGTGACCTTCTCGGGGCTTTCTTT
-	TRBV18	TRBJ1-1	-	CASSKQGGTEAFF	TGTGCCAGCTCAAAACAGGGTGGCACTGAAGCTTTCTTT
-	TRBV5-6	TRBJ1-1	-	CASRVGQVNTEAFF	TGTGCCAGCAGGGTCGGCCAGGTGAACACTGAAGCTTTCTTT
-	TRBV5-1	TRBJ2-3	-	CASSRTSTDTQYF	TGCGCCAGCAGCAGGACGAGCACAGATACGCAGTATTTT
-	TRBV28	TRBJ1-5	TRBD1	CASRAGTGLQPQHF	TGTGCCAGCAGAGCCGGGACAGGGCTTCAGCCCCAGCATTTT
-	TRBV7-8	TRBJ2-7	-	CASSLEAGNPYEQYF	TGTGCCAGCAGCTTAGAGGCAGGGAATCCCTACGAGCAGTACTTC
-	TRBV4-3	TRBJ2-1	-	CASSQDPRGNNEQFF	TGCGCCAGCAGCCAAGATCCCCGGGGGAACAATGAGCAGTTCTTC
once	TRBV7-9	TRBJ2-5	-	CASSNQETQYF	TGTGCCAGCAGCAATCAAGAGACCCAGTACTTC
once	TRBV6-6	TRBJ1-5	-	CASSYSRVSNQPQHF	TGTGCCAGCAGTTACTCGCGGGTTAGCAATCAGCCCCAGCATTTT
-	TRBV9	TRBJ2-3	TRBD1	CASSVALGQGTFTDTQYF	TGTGCCAGCAGCGTAGCTCTCGGACAGGGGACTTTCACAGATACGCAGTATTTT
-	TRBV19	TRBJ1-5	-	CASSISQVGQPQHF	TGTGCCAGTAGTATATCCCAGGTTGGACAGCCCCAGCATTTT
-	TRBV6-1	TRBJ1-3	-	CASSGTGLRGTIYF	TGTGCCAGCAGCGGAACAGGGCTCCGGGGCACCATATATTTT
once	TRBV6-1	TRBJ2-7	TRBD2	CASSFGLAPNEQYF	TGTGCCAGCAGCTTTGGACTAGCCCCAAACGAGCAGTACTTC
few	TRBV7-6	TRBJ1-5	-	CASSLAGFNQPQHF	TGTGCCAGCAGCTTGGCAGGTTTCAATCAGCCCCAGCATTTT
-	TRBV18	TRBJ2-1	-	CASSLAYNEQFF	TGTGCCAGCTCACTCGCTTACAATGAGCAGTTCTTC
-	TRBV30	TRBJ2-1	TRBD2	CAWRLPLAEANEQFF	TGTGCCTGGAGGCTCCCACTAGCGGAAGCGAATGAGCAGTTCTTC
-	TRBV30	TRBJ1-5	TRBD1	CAWSRDRPYQPQHF	TGTGCCTGGAGTAGGGACAGGCCCTATCAGCCCCAGCATTTT
-	TRBV25-1	TRBJ2-3	TRBD2	CASSQRGSSRTTDTQYF	TGTGCCAGCAGTCAGCGGGGATCTAGCCGCACAACAGATACGCAGTATTTT
-	TRBV4-2	TRBJ2-1	-	CASSQVSGLVYNEQFF	TGTGCCAGCAGCCAAGTATCAGGGTTGGTATACAATGAGCAGTTCTTC
-	TRBV4-2	TRBJ1-4	-	CASSRIRATNEKLFF	TGTGCCAGCAGCCGAATCAGGGCAACTAATGAAAAACTGTTTTTT
-	TRBV5-4	TRBJ2-1	-	CASSLDYNEQFF	TGTGCCAGCAGCTTAGACTACAATGAGCAGTTCTTC
-	TRBV15	TRBJ2-1	TRBD2	CATSRGGTSGSGEQFF	TGTGCCACCAGCAGGGGGGGAACTAGCGGGAGTGGTGAGCAGTTCTTC
-	TRBV9	TRBJ2-1	TRBD2	CASSVDLAGVGVNEQFF	TGTGCCAGCAGCGTTGACTTAGCGGGAGTTGGTGTAAATGAGCAGTTCTTC
-	TRBV2	TRBJ1-5	-	CASSVGRYSNQPQHF	TGTGCCAGCAGTGTCGGGAGATATAGCAATCAGCCCCAGCATTTT
few	TRBV30	TRBJ1-5	TRBD1	CAWSGTGDGNQPQHF	TGTGCCTGGAGTGGGACAGGGGATGGCAATCAGCCCCAGCATTTT
-	TRBV30	TRBJ2-1	TRBD2	CAWRLRGTYNEQFF	TGTGCCTGGAGGTTGCGGGGGACCTACAATGAGCAGTTCTTC
-	TRBV7-3	TRBJ2-3	TRBD2	CASSLGTSESTQYF	TGTGCCAGCAGCTTAGGGACTAGCGAGAGTACGCAGTATTTT
-	TRBV5-1	TRBJ1-6	TRBD1	CASSLVGPGQSSYNSPLHF	TGCGCCAGCAGCTTGGTTGGCCCGGGACAGAGCTCCTATAATTCACCCCTCCACTTT
-	TRBV28	TRBJ1-5	TRBD1	CASSFPRGTGAYSNQPQHF	TGTGCCAGCAGTTTCCCCCGCGGGACAGGGGCTTATAGCAATCAGCCCCAGCATTTT
once	TRBV28	TRBJ2-1	-	CASSLNYNEQFF	TGTGCCAGCAGTTTAAATTACAATGAGCAGTTCTTC
-	TRBV5-8	TRBJ1-2	-	CASSLESGAGSGYTF	TGTGCCAGCAGCTTGGAATCAGGGGCGGGGAGTGGCTACACCTTC
medium-sized	TRBV19	TRBJ1-5	-	CASSPNYQPQHF	TGTGCCAGTAGTCCTAACTATCAGCCCCAGCATTTT
-	TRBV5-1	TRBJ2-1	TRBD1	CASSFGQGASDEQFF	TGCGCCAGCAGCTTTGGACAGGGGGCGTCCGATGAGCAGTTCTTC
-	TRBV15	TRBJ2-2	-	CATSRVGAGELFF	TGTGCCACCAGCAGAGTCGGGGCCGGGGAGCTGTTTTTT
-	TRBV5-1	TRBJ2-5	-	CASSFFSQETQYF	TGCGCCAGCAGCTTTTTTTCGCAAGAGACCCAGTACTTC
-	TRBV2	TRBJ1-2	-	CASSEGQGRTYGYTF	TGTGCCAGCAGTGAAGGTCAGGGTAGAACCTATGGCTACACCTTC